A selection of T cell receptor beta chains follows, all from one sample in a study of sequential checkpoint blockade in melanoma. Sequencing used immunoSEQ multiplex PCR; TCRdb keeps in-frame clones, though not all of them. There are 5,500 or so clones in the sample; approximately 48% occur only once, and roughly 27% lies in the top ten. Sequencing was performed on CD8+ T cells sorted from blood (inferred from file names), taken from a patient given nivolumab and ipilimumab in sequence. The receptors originated from a human patient with melanoma. Some clones in this sample may be carry-over from other donors' samples. CDR3s include the opening cysteine and the closing phenylalanine or tryptophan. The order of the fields is V gene, D gene, J gene, clone size, CDR3 protein, CDR3 DNA. A D gene is named only where the DNA matches it firmly. Clone sizes are given selectively: once, few, many, or a class where the clone is expanded.

TRBV27,TRBD1,TRBJ1-6,few,CASRIRDRVDSTLHF,TGTGCCAGCAGAATCCGAGACAGGGTAGATTCAACCCTCCACTTT
TRBV27,.,TRBJ1-2,few,CASSPERGFYGYTF,TGTGCCAGCAGTCCCGAAAGGGGGTTCTATGGCTACACCTTC
TRBV5-4,TRBD2,TRBJ2-7,few,CASSFLAGEIPTEQYF,TGTGCCAGCAGCTTCTTAGCGGGGGAGATCCCCACCGAGCAGTACTTC
TRBV6-5,TRBD1,TRBJ2-7,.,CASSYLQGAYEQYF,TGTGCCAGCAGTTACCTACAGGGGGCTTACGAGCAGTACTTC
TRBV19,TRBD1,TRBJ2-2,few,CATEWQGAGTGELFF,TGTGCCACCGAGTGGCAGGGGGCAGGTACCGGGGAGCTGTTTTTT
TRBV9,.,TRBJ2-3,.,CASSGRTSTDTQYF,TGTGCCAGCAGCGGTAGGACTAGCACAGATACGCAGTATTTT
TRBV13,.,TRBJ2-7,few,CASSLGGLASYEQYF,TGTGCCAGCAGCTTAGGGGGACTCGCCTCCTACGAGCAGTACTTC
TRBV11-2,TRBD2,TRBJ2-7,.,CASSPAGGPYEQYF,TGTGCCAGCAGCCCAGCGGGGGGGCCCTACGAGCAGTACTTC
TRBV4-3,.,TRBJ1-1,.,CASSQDYGGEYTEAFF,TGCGCCAGCAGCCAAGATTACGGGGGAGAGTACACTGAAGCTTTCTTT
TRBV5-6,.,TRBJ2-3,.,CASSLEGPGGPTDTQYF,TGTGCCAGCAGCTTGGAGGGGCCGGGGGGCCCCACAGATACGCAGTATTTT
TRBV27,TRBD2,TRBJ2-7,medium-sized,CASSLSFASGAYEQYF,TGTGCCAGCAGTTTAAGTTTCGCTAGCGGGGCATACGAGCAGTACTTC
TRBV4-2,TRBD1,TRBJ1-1,.,CASSQVGGQVNTEAFF,TGTGCCAGCAGCCAAGTCGGGGGACAGGTGAACACTGAAGCTTTCTTT
TRBV27,TRBD2,TRBJ2-1,.,CAIRAEGLAVNEQFF,TGTGCCATCCGCGCGGAGGGACTAGCTGTGAATGAGCAGTTCTTC
TRBV18,.,TRBJ1-6,.,CASSLRLEGESPLHF,TGTGCCAGCTCACTCCGGCTCGAAGGAGAGTCACCCCTCCACTTT
TRBV5-6,.,TRBJ2-7,large,CASSQGGTTYEQYF,TGTGCCAGCAGCCAAGGAGGGACCACCTACGAGCAGTACTTC
TRBV9,TRBD1,TRBJ2-5,.,CASSVEGGGETQYF,TGTGCCAGCAGCGTAGAAGGGGGCGGAGAGACCCAGTACTTC
TRBV7-8,TRBD1,TRBJ1-6,.,CASSYRGSESPLHF,TGTGCCAGCAGCTACAGGGGATCAGAATCACCCCTCCACTTT
TRBV7-6,.,TRBJ1-6,.,CASSPELGQGDDYGLKGSPLHF,TGTGCCAGCAGCCCCGAGCTGGGTCAGGGTGATGATTACGGTTTGAAGGGTTCACCCCTCCACTTT
TRBV30,.,TRBJ1-5,few,CAWSEDSEQPQHF,TGTGCCTGGAGCGAGGACTCAGAACAGCCCCAGCATTTT
TRBV29-1,.,TRBJ2-7,.,CSVEQATDSYEQYF,TGCAGCGTTGAACAGGCCACCGACTCCTACGAGCAGTACTTC
TRBV7-9,.,TRBJ1-5,few,CASSREGDQPQHF,TGCGCCAGCAGCCGTGAAGGAGATCAGCCCCAGCATTTT
TRBV4-1,.,TRBJ1-1,few,CASSIGGENTEAFF,TGCGCCAGCAGCATAGGGGGAGAGAACACTGAAGCTTTCTTT
TRBV7-4,.,TRBJ1-2,.,CASSLGQSYGYTF,TGTGCCAGCAGCCTGGGGCAGTCATATGGCTACACCTTC
TRBV11-2,.,TRBJ2-7,.,CASSPSDTGDEQYF,TGTGCCAGCAGTCCATCCGACACCGGGGACGAGCAGTACTTC
TRBV19,TRBD1,TRBJ1-5,.,CASSLGQSNQPQHF,TGTGCCAGTAGCTTGGGACAGAGCAATCAGCCCCAGCATTTT
TRBV4-3,.,TRBJ2-7,.,CASSQEAQGSYEQYF,TGCGCCAGCAGCCAAGAAGCACAGGGATCCTACGAGCAGTACTTC
TRBV6-5,TRBD1,TRBJ2-7,.,CASSTPGTGHEQYF,TGTGCCAGCAGTACCCCCGGGACAGGGCACGAGCAGTACTTC
TRBV6-5,TRBD1,TRBJ2-7,few,CASSVTGGSYEQYF,TGTGCCAGCAGCGTGACAGGGGGCTCCTACGAGCAGTACTTC
TRBV2,.,TRBJ1-4,.,CASSEASHVMDRNNEKLFF,TGTGCCAGCAGTGAAGCCTCTCATGTAATGGACAGAAATAATGAAAAACTGTTTTTT
TRBV27,TRBD1,TRBJ2-7,once,CASSLSTGGFYEQYF,TGTGCCAGCAGTTTGTCGACAGGGGGCTTTTACGAGCAGTACTTC
TRBV13,.,TRBJ2-5,.,CASSARGVQETQYF,TGTGCCAGCAGCGCTCGGGGAGTCCAAGAGACCCAGTACTTC
TRBV5-4,TRBD1,TRBJ2-7,few,CASSQEGAGSPYEQYF,TGTGCCAGCAGCCAAGAGGGGGCAGGGAGTCCCTACGAGCAGTACTTC
TRBV28,TRBD1,TRBJ1-2,.,CASSPRTGRPANYGYTF,TGTGCCAGCAGTCCAAGGACAGGGAGGCCAGCTAACTATGGCTACACCTTC
TRBV6-5,.,TRBJ2-7,few,CASSIGAYEQYF,TGTGCCAGCAGCATCGGGGCCTACGAGCAGTACTTC
TRBV13,.,TRBJ1-5,few,CASSSGNNQPQHF,TGTGCCAGCAGCTCCGGGAACAATCAGCCCCAGCATTTT
TRBV7-2,.,TRBJ1-1,few,CASSPGEGYTEAFF,TGTGCCAGCAGCCCAGGGGAAGGGTACACTGAAGCTTTCTTT
TRBV10-3,.,TRBJ1-2,few,CAISVGEGYTF,TGTGCCATCAGTGTAGGGGAAGGCTACACCTTC
TRBV6-5,.,TRBJ2-7,.,CAISGGTGFSEQYF,TGTGCCATCAGTGGCGGTACGGGGTTTAGCGAGCAGTACTTC